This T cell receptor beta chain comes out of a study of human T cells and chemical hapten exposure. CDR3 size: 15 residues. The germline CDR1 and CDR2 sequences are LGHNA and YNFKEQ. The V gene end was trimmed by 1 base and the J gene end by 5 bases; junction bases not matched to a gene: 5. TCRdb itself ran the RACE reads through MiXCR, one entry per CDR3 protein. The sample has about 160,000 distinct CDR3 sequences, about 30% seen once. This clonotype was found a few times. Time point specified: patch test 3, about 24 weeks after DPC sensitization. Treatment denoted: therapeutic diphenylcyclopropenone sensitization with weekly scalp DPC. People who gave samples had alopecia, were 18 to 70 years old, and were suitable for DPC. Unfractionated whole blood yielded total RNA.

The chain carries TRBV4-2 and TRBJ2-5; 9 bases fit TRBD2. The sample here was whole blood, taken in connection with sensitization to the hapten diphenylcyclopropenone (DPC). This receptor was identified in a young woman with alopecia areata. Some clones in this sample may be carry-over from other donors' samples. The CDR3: CASSQASGNVETQYF. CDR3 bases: TGTGCCAGCAGCCAAGCTAGCGGGAACGTGGAGACCCAGTACTTC.